This T cell receptor beta chain was profiled in a study of T-cell memory formation after mild COVID-19. About the research overall: TCR clusters mostly belonged to single donors. Broader study findings: CD4+ contracting clones were mainly CM and EM; CD8+ ones, EMRA. Clones shrinking between day 15 and 85 showed a balanced CD4/CD8 split, and those that grew later tilted toward CD4+.

Comment on this clonotype: The antigen is unknown.

cDNA libraries for TCR alpha and TCR beta, carrying sample barcodes and UMIs, came from 5'RACE with constant-segment primers. TCRdb itself ran the 5' RACE reads through MiXCR, one entry per CDR3 protein. The data contain 120,000 to 150,000 distinct CDR3 sequences, 11% to 15% of them seen just once; the ten biggest clones take up about 30%. V lost 4 bases and J 2 bases, leaving 15 bases between the germline ends. The CDR3 runs 15 residues. Germline assignment: CDR1 ENHRY and CDR2 SYGVKD. The clonotype originates from an adult woman who had mild COVID-19 (a few samples of this study predate the infection). Cell type and time point are not known. The genes are TRBV10-3 and TRBJ2-7; weak D call: TRBD2 (6 bases). Sequencing was carried out using PBMCs or a T cell subset sorted from them (not recorded which). CDR3 DNA: TGTGCCATCAGTGCTCTAGCGCCACCCCCCTACGAGCAGTACTTC. This translates into CAISALAPPPYEQYF.